These 27 T cell receptor beta chains came from one sample sequenced in a study of T-cell reconstitution after alpha-beta-depleted transplantation in children. Construction of the TCRbeta library involved unique molecular identifiers. TCRdb itself ran the PCR reads through MiXCR, one entry per CDR3 protein. The sample contains some 830,000 distinct CDR3 sequences, roughly 15% of which appear only once. Sequenced here: PBMCs, mostly from graft donor cells, sampled 360 days after TCRalphabeta/CD19-depleted stem cell transplant. The receptors originated from a male patient under 18 who had a stem cell transplant for acute lymphoblastic leukemia, so the T cells may come from the graft donor.

This clonotype was seen only a few times. This sequence joins TRBV6-1 and TRBJ2-3, with 13 bases identical to TRBD2. Germline V CDR1 and CDR2: MNHNS, SASEGT. The CDR3 runs 17 residues. The trim removed 6 bases at V and 3 bases at J, leaving 9 bases unmatched. For the CDR3, the DNA is TGTGCCAGCAGACGACTAAGGACTAGCGGGAGTACAGATACGCAGTATTTT. It codes for CASRRLRTSGSTDTQYF.

The chain has TRBV5-1 and TRBJ2-3; 8 nucleotides align to TRBD1. The ends lost 3 bases at V and 5 bases at J; junction bases unmatched: 14. The CDR3 is 17 residues long. Per germline, CDR1 SGHRS and CDR2 YFSETQ. CDR3 sequence (DNA): TGCGCCAGCAGCTCCCTGGGGCCTCTCGACAGGGGAGATACGCAGTATTTT. Translation: CASSSLGPLDRGDTQYF.

The CDR3 sequence is CASSLRPRTGYEQYF. In DNA, the CDR3 is TGTGCCAGCAGCTTAAGGCCGCGGACAGGATACGAGCAGTACTTC. The gene calls are TRBV7-9 and TRBJ2-7; 7 bases align to TRBD1. There are 15 residues in the CDR3. CDR1 is SEHNR, CDR2 FQNEAQ, per germline (reference sequence). J was trimmed by 4 bases and V by 2 bases; bases with no gene match: 8.

This chain links TRBV15 with TRBJ1-1; no firm D call. The CDR3 spans 15 residues. The V end was cut by 0 bases, the J end by 1 base, with 9 bases between. The germline V gene has CDR1 LNHNV and CDR2 YYDKDF (reference sequence). The CDR3 DNA sequence: TGTGCCACCAGCAGAGATCGATTTCAGAACACTGAAGCTTTCTTT. Translation gives CATSRDRFQNTEAFF.

This clonotype occurred a few times. The chain is built from TRBV4-1 and TRBJ2-2; D is perhaps TRBD2 (6 bases). V lost 1 base and J lost 4, with 10 bases in between. Germline V lookup: CDR1 MGHRA, CDR2 YSYEKL. This CDR3 has 15 amino acids. CDR3 residues: CASSQAGLLTGELFF. CDR3 in DNA: TGCGCCAGCAGCCAAGCCGGACTACTCACCGGGGAGCTGTTTTTT.

This clonotype was counted ten times or more. The genes are TRBV10-1 and TRBJ2-2; possible D gene TRBD1, 5 bases. Germline V lookup: CDR1 WNHNN, CDR2 SYGVQD (reference sequence). Trimming took off 4 bases at V and 3 bases at J, with 6 bases between the two ends. CDR3 length equals 13 residues. The CDR3: CASSGRDTGELFF. CDR3 DNA sequence: TGCGCCAGCAGTGGCAGGGACACCGGGGAGCTGTTTTTT.

This clonotype was picked up a small number of times. This chain connects TRBV5-1 to TRBJ2-2, with unresolved D. The CDR3 length is 13 residues. CDR1 is SGHRS, CDR2 YFSETQ, per germline. The germline V and J ends were trimmed by 2 bases and 6 bases, with 8 bases remaining between them. The chain's CDR3 is CASSFTASGELFF. The CDR3, as DNA: TGCGCCAGCAGCTTTACAGCGTCCGGGGAGCTGTTTTTT.

The CDR3 loop reads CASSLDWLAVFF. The CDR3, as DNA: TGTGCCAGCAGCTTGGACTGGCTAGCGGTGTTTTTT. V is TRBV5-6 and J is TRBJ2-2, with 7 bases matching TRBD2. CDR1 is SGHDT and CDR2 is YYEEEE in the germline V gene. V trimming: 0 bases; J trimming: 15 bases; junction bases outside the gene matches: 5. CDR3 length: 12 amino acids.

This rearrangement joins TRBV4-1 to TRBJ1-6, with 10 bases that match TRBD1. Germline CDR1 MGHRA, CDR2 YSYEKL. The CDR3 is 17 residues long. V trimming: 2 bases; J trimming: 11 bases; junction bases outside the gene matches: 12. CDR3 amino acids: CASSQRRQGALSPPLHF. The CDR3 DNA is TGCGCCAGCAGCCAACGTCGACAGGGGGCGCTGAGCCCACCCCTCCACTTT.

The rearrangement joins TRBV20-1 to TRBJ2-3, with 10 bases fitting TRBD2. The V gene end was trimmed by 0 bases and the J gene end by 4 bases; junction bases not matched to a gene: 7. Germline CDR1 DFQATT, CDR2 SNEGSKA (reference sequence). The length of the CDR3 is 16 residues. DNA for the CDR3: TGCAGTGCTAGAGATCCAAGCGGGAGGGTTCCAGATACGCAGTATTTT. This encodes CSARDPSGRVPDTQYF.

This clonotype was seen only a few times. CDR3 bases: TGTGCCAGCAGAGACAGGGGACTCTACAATGAGCAGTTCTTC. Translated, it gives CASRDRGLYNEQFF. J is TRBJ2-1 and V is TRBV2, with 8 bases fitting TRBD1. CDR1 is SNHLY and CDR2 is FYNNEI in the germline V gene. The V gene end was trimmed by 6 bases and the J gene end by 3 bases; junction bases not matched to a gene: 4. This CDR3 is built from 14 residues. The variable domain in full, completed from reference TRBV2 and TRBJ2-1, reads EPEVTQTPSHQVTQMGQEVILRCVPISNHLYFYWYRQILGQKVEFLVSFYNNEISEKSEIFDDQFSVERPDGSNFTLKIRSTKLEDSAMYFCASRDRGLYNEQFFGPGTRLTVL.

CDR3 in DNA: TGTGCCAGCAGGCCCGGGACAGCGAATTCACCCCTCCACTTT. Its protein is CASRPGTANSPLHF. This chain joins TRBV7-8 and TRBJ1-6; 7 nucleotides agree with TRBD1. The CDR3 consists of 14 residues. The trim removed 6 bases at V and 7 bases at J, leaving 6 bases unmatched. CDR1 and CDR2 from the germline V gene are SGHVS and FQNEAQ. The full variable domain, with the rest looked up from reference TRBV7-8 and TRBJ1-6, is GAGVSQSPRYKVAKRGQDVALRCDPISGHVSLFWYQQALGQGPEFLTYFQNEAQLDKSGLPSDRFFAERPEGSVSTLKIQRTQQEDSAVYLCASRPGTANSPLHFGNGTRLTVT.

This clonotype was detected only a few times. The rearrangement links TRBV5-1 to TRBJ2-7, with 7 bases identical to TRBD2. The CDR3 is 16 residues long. Germline loops: CDR1 SGHRS, CDR2 YFSETQ. J was trimmed by 4 bases and V by 0 bases; bases with no gene match: 10. The CDR3 nucleotides read TGCGCCAGCAGCTTGGTTCTAGCGGCACCCCGATACGAGCAGTACTTC. Translation: CASSLVLAAPRYEQYF.

This clonotype was seen repeatedly, ten times or more. The gene calls are TRBV24-1 and TRBJ2-2; tentatively, D is TRBD1 (6 bases). This CDR3 has 17 amino acids. The germline gives CDR1 KGHDR, CDR2 SFDVKD. V dropped 3 bases and J dropped 1 base, with 14 bases sitting between them. The chain's CDR3 is CATSDTGQTGNTGELFF. The CDR3 bases are TGTGCCACCAGTGATACGGGACAAACGGGGAACACCGGGGAGCTGTTTTTT.

The chain has TRBV18 and TRBJ1-2, with D unresolved. Between the trimmed V and J ends, which lost 4 bases and 0 bases, there was a span of 12 bases. The CDR3 is 15 residues long. Germline CDR1 is KGHSH and CDR2 is LQKENI. Written as DNA, the CDR3 is TGTGCCAGCTCACGGGAAAACCGGGCTAACTATGGCTACACCTTC. Its translation is CASSRENRANYGYTF.

The genes are TRBV7-3 and TRBJ2-4, with D possibly being TRBD2 (6 bases). This CDR3 has 16 residues. Germline CDR1 is SGHTA and CDR2 is FQGTGA. Trimming cost V 4 bases and J 1 base, with 14 bases left between them. CDR3 in amino acids: CASSSAPTSAKNIQYF. As DNA, the CDR3 is TGTGCCAGCAGCTCTGCCCCAACTAGCGCCAAAAACATTCAGTACTTC.

V and J are TRBV12-3 or TRBV12-4 and TRBJ1-2; D may be TRBD1 (5 bases). The CDR3 loop spans 15 amino acids. V was trimmed by 2 bases and J by 8 bases, leaving 18 bases between them. CDR3 residues: CASSLLSGPASGYTF. In DNA, the CDR3 is TGTGCCAGCAGTTTACTATCGGGACCGGCCTCGGGCTACACCTTC.

This clonotype was counted many times. The chain joins TRBV10-3 to TRBJ2-5; 12 nucleotides align to TRBD1. Germline V lookup: CDR1 ENHRY, CDR2 SYGVKD. The CDR3 consists of 15 residues. Trimming at V came to 5 bases and at J to 4 bases, leaving 5 bases not matched to a gene. In nucleotides, the CDR3 is TGTGCCATCAGTACCGGGACAGGGGGCTCAGAGACCCAGTACTTC. It specifies CAISTGTGGSETQYF.

The rearrangement uses TRBV7-3 and TRBJ2-6; weak D call: TRBD2 (6 bases). Germline V CDR1 and CDR2: SGHTA, FQGTGA. The V gene lost 5 bases and the J gene lost 0 bases, with 17 bases spanning the gap. CDR3 length: 18 residues. The CDR3 sequence is CASSPRRAALSGANVLTF. Here the CDR3 DNA reads TGTGCCAGCAGCCCCAGGAGGGCTGCCCTCTCTGGGGCCAACGTCCTGACTTTC. The full variable domain, with the rest looked up from reference TRBV7-3 and TRBJ2-6, is GAGVSQTPSNKVTEKGKYVELRCDPISGHTALYWYRQSLGQGPEFLIYFQGTGAADDSGLPNDRFFAVRPEGSVSTLKIQRTERGDSAVYLCASSPRRAALSGANVLTFGAGSRLTVL.

The CDR3 region is CASSFNHQGTGELFF. In nucleotides, the CDR3 is TGTGCCAGCAGCTTCAACCATCAGGGGACCGGGGAGCTGTTTTTT. The rearrangement links TRBV7-7 to TRBJ2-2; D is possibly TRBD1 (6 bases). With 3 bases removed from V and 5 bases from J, the gap between germline ends came to 13 bases. CDR1 SSHAT and CDR2 FNYEAQ come from the germline V gene (reference sequence). CDR3 length: 15 amino acids.

V gene TRBV25-1 combines with J gene TRBJ1-1; 7 nucleotides match TRBD1. This CDR3 is 14 amino acids long. The J segment lost 4 bases and the V segment lost 8 bases, leaving 10 bases of the junction unmatched. CDR1 is MGHDK, CDR2 SYGVNS, per germline. The CDR3 protein is CASQTGAVSTEAFF. The CDR3 region has the DNA TGTGCCAGCCAAACAGGGGCGGTGAGCACTGAAGCTTTCTTT.

This rearrangement joins TRBV20-1 to TRBJ2-7; D unresolved. CDR3 length equals 11 residues. Germline loops: CDR1 DFQATT, CDR2 SNEGSKA (reference sequence). Trimming pared 8 bases from V and 3 bases from J, leaving 11 bases between. The CDR3 loop reads CSSEWDYEQYF. Written as DNA, the CDR3 is TGCAGTTCCGAGTGGGACTACGAGCAGTACTTC.

In its sample, this clonotype was seen a few times. The chain combines TRBV20-1 with TRBJ2-5; TRBD1 aligns across 10 bases. Germline V gene lookup returns CDR1 DFQATT and CDR2 SNEGSKA (reference sequence). CDR3 length equals 17 residues. V trimming: 1 base; J trimming: 5 bases; junction bases outside the gene matches: 13. The CDR3 DNA is TGCAGTGCTAGAGGCTACTTCGACAGGGGGCGTTTGGAGACCCAGTACTTC. This gives the protein CSARGYFDRGRLETQYF.

The V call is TRBV2, the J call TRBJ2-3, with 8 bases lining up with TRBD1. The germline CDR1 and CDR2 sequences are SNHLY and FYNNEI. This CDR3 contains 16 residues. Trimming cost V 3 bases and J 2 bases; bases outside gene matches: 7. Here the CDR3 reads CASSDPDRVATDTQYF. As DNA, the CDR3 is TGTGCCAGCAGTGACCCGGACAGGGTTGCCACAGATACGCAGTATTTT.

This clonotype was seen repeatedly, ten times or more. The CDR3: CASSHKPNPKGTEAFF. In DNA, the CDR3 is TGCGCCAGCAGCCACAAACCAAACCCTAAGGGCACTGAAGCTTTCTTT. V gene TRBV4-3 combines with J gene TRBJ1-1; D gene ambiguous. Trimming shortened V by 3 bases and J by 4 bases, and 18 bases separated the two germline ends. CDR1 LGHNA and CDR2 YSLEER come from the germline V gene. This CDR3 is 16 amino acids long.

The chain uses TRBV3-1 and TRBJ1-1; D unresolved. The V and J ends lost 3 bases and 5 bases respectively, with 10 bases between them. Germline V gene data show CDR1 as LGHDT and CDR2 as YNNKEL (reference sequence). This CDR3 has 13 residues. The CDR3 nucleotides are TGTGCCAGCAGCCAGGGGAGGAAGACTGAAGCTTTCTTT. It specifies CASSQGRKTEAFF.

This clonotype was found a few times. The chain couples TRBV20-1 to TRBJ2-1; D call uncertain. This CDR3 is 14 amino acids long. The germline CDR1 and CDR2 sequences are DFQATT and SNEGSKA (reference sequence). CDR3 in DNA: TGCAGCCCAGGAGCTTCCCACTCCTACAATGAGCAGTTCTTC. Amino acids: CSPGASHSYNEQFF.